Presented here are 21 T cell receptor beta chains from one specimen sequenced in a study of human T cells and chemical hapten exposure. TCRdb reprocessed the RACE reads with MiXCR, giving one entry per CDR3 protein. The sample yields about 360,000 distinct CDR3 sequences, 4.8% seen once. Time point: patch test 1, 2 weeks after DPC sensitization. The treatment was: therapeutic diphenylcyclopropenone sensitization with weekly scalp DPC. The specimen comprised whole blood, sampled in connection with sensitization to the hapten diphenylcyclopropenone (DPC). The receptors were gathered from a woman aged 45-65 years with alopecia areata. Some clones in this sample may be carry-over from other donors' samples.

This chain links TRBV7-9 with TRBJ2-7; D ambiguous. Trimming removed 0 bases at V and 5 bases at J, with 8 bases between. Germline V lookup: CDR1 SEHNR, CDR2 FQNEAQ (reference sequence). The CDR3 loop spans 13 amino acids. CDR3 region: CASSLAVIDEQYF. The CDR3, as DNA: TGTGCCAGCAGCTTAGCGGTCATAGACGAGCAGTACTTC.

In its sample, this clonotype was seen many times. V gene TRBV5-5 combines with J gene TRBJ2-7, with D perhaps being TRBD1 or TRBD2 (6 bases each). Trimming left V 0 bases short and J 4 bases short, with 17 bases between. The germline V gene has CDR1 SGHKS and CDR2 YYEKEE (reference sequence). This CDR3 contains 16 residues. CDR3 coding DNA: TGTGCCAGCAGCTTGGCCACGGGGGCAGCGGTGTACGAGCAGTACTTC. Protein: CASSLATGAAVYEQYF.

This chain uses TRBV4-2 with TRBJ2-3, with TRBD2 matching 7 bases. Germline lookup yields CDR1 LGHNA and CDR2 YNFKEQ. The CDR3 loop spans 14 amino acids. V gave up 4 bases and J gave up 2 bases; unmatched junction bases: 3. The CDR3 sequence: CASSPAGTTDTQYF. CDR3 DNA sequence: TGTGCCAGCAGCCCAGCGGGGACCACAGATACGCAGTATTTT.

This clonotype was seen many times. The chain joins TRBV7-9 to TRBJ1-1; D remains unclear. Trimming pared 3 bases from V and 6 bases from J, leaving 5 bases between. The CDR3 is 11 amino acids. The germline V gene encodes CDR1 SEHNR and CDR2 FQNEAQ (reference sequence). CDR3: CASSFSAEAFF. CDR3 in DNA: TGTGCCAGCAGCTTTAGCGCTGAAGCTTTCTTT.

The chain is built from TRBV12-3 or TRBV12-4 and TRBJ2-1; possibly TRBD2 for D (5 bases). V dropped 2 bases and J dropped 5 bases, with 13 bases sitting between them. The CDR3 sequence is 15 residues long. CDR3 sequence (DNA): TGTGCCAGCAGTTTAAGGTGGGAGTGGGACAATGAGCAGTTCTTC. This encodes CASSLRWEWDNEQFF.

The CDR3 DNA reads TGTGCCAGCAGTTTATCTCCTGGGACAGGCCCTTCGACAGCTTTCTTT. Amino acids: CASSLSPGTGPSTAFF. The J gene is TRBJ1-1, the V gene TRBV28, with 8 positions matching TRBD1. This CDR3 spans 16 amino acids. V lost 1 base to trimming and J lost 10 bases; unmatched junction nucleotides: 14. CDR1 is MDHEN and CDR2 is SYDVKM in the germline V gene.

The sample holds many counts of this clonotype. This chain connects TRBV6-5 to TRBJ1-1; the match to TRBD1 covers 12 bases. Trimming cost V 0 bases and J 0 bases; bases outside gene matches: 11. CDR3 length: 20 amino acids. Germline V gives CDR1 MNHEY, CDR2 SVGAGI. CDR3 residues: CASSYSYPSGTGGLNTEAFF. CDR3 DNA sequence: TGTGCCAGCAGTTACTCGTATCCCTCCGGGACAGGGGGCTTGAACACTGAAGCTTTCTTT.

V gene TRBV19 combines with J gene TRBJ1-2; D is undetermined. The CDR3 extends over 13 amino acids. CDR1 is LNHDA, CDR2 SQIVND, per germline (reference sequence). With 9 bases removed from V and 3 bases from J, the gap between germline ends came to 14 bases. The CDR3 protein is CASISRLDYGYTF. The CDR3 DNA sequence: TGTGCCAGCATCTCGAGGCTGGACTATGGCTACACCTTC.

There are many counts of this clonotype. V is TRBV12-3 or TRBV12-4 and J is TRBJ1-4; 8 nucleotides agree with TRBD1. With V trimmed by 1 base and J by 6 bases, 13 bases remained unmatched. This CDR3 spans 18 amino acids. The CDR3 nucleotides read TGTGCCAGCAGTTTAGGTCCAGGGGGCCCCTCGAGGTATGAAAAACTGTTTTTT. It encodes CASSLGPGGPSRYEKLFF.

This clonotype occurred many times. Here the CDR3 reads CASSYGDSGEKLFF. CDR3 sequence (DNA): TGTGCCAGCAGTTACGGGGACAGCGGAGAAAAACTGTTTTTT. The chain joins TRBV6-5 to TRBJ1-4; the match to TRBD1 covers 7 bases. The CDR3 extends over 14 amino acids. Germline V gene lookup returns CDR1 MNHEY and CDR2 SVGAGI. V shed 2 bases, J shed 8 bases, and the junction held 5 bases outside the gene matches.

The sample holds a few counts of this clonotype. The V and J genes are TRBV2 and TRBJ2-7; D not certain. The CDR3 length is 12 residues. In germline, CDR1 is SNHLY, CDR2 FYNNEI. V was pared by 8 bases and J by 2 bases, with 10 bases between. The CDR3 bases are TGTGCCAGCGGCGGTGCGACCTACGAGCAGTACTTC. This gives the protein CASGGATYEQYF.

This clonotype was picked up many times. V is TRBV29-1 and J is TRBJ1-6; D might be TRBD1 (5 bases). Germline-derived CDR1 and CDR2 are SQVTM and ANQGSEA. V was shortened by 4 bases and J by 6 bases, with 10 bases between the two germline ends. The CDR3 totals 13 residues. DNA for the CDR3: TGCAGCGTTGCTCCAGGGACTAATTCACCCCTCCACTTT. Translating it yields CSVAPGTNSPLHF.

This clonotype was recorded at least ten times. The chain carries TRBV21-1 and TRBJ2-4; the table gives TRBD1 as D, unverified against the DNA. TRBV21-1 counts as a pseudogene. This CDR3 contains 14 residues. The CDR3 DNA sequence: TGTGCCAGCAGCAAAAGGGCAGGGTTAAACATTCAGTACTTC. Amino acids: CASSKRAGLNIQYF.

This clonotype showed up just a few times. The V gene is TRBV5-1, the J gene TRBJ1-1, with a tentative D call TRBD1 (6 bases). Germline values: CDR1 SGHRS, CDR2 YFSETQ. V was clipped by 3 bases and J by 3 bases, with 18 bases between them. CDR3 size: 16 residues. The CDR3 region has the DNA TGCGCCAGCAGCTCCGACAGGCACCTGGGGTACACTGAAGCTTTCTTT. This sequence encodes CASSSDRHLGYTEAFF. The whole variable domain, filled in from reference TRBV5-1 and TRBJ1-1, reads KAGVTQTPRYLIKTRGQQVTLSCSPISGHRSVSWYQQTPGQGLQFLFEYFSETQRNKGNFPGRFSGRQFSNSRSEMNVSTLELGDSALYLCASSSDRHLGYTEAFFGQGTRLTVV.

This clonotype was detected ten times or more. The genes are TRBV20-1 and TRBJ2-3; 11 positions match TRBD2. Germline CDR1 and CDR2: DFQATT and SNEGSKA (reference sequence). The CDR3 loop spans 15 amino acids. V gave up 1 base and J gave up 6 bases; unmatched junction bases: 6. The CDR3, as DNA: TGCAGTGCTAGAGTCGCGGCTAGCGGGGGGGATACGCAGTATTTT. Translated: CSARVAASGGDTQYF.

In this sample, this clonotype turned up many times. The chain couples TRBV5-5 to TRBJ2-5; D not resolved. The V and J ends lost 0 bases and 3 bases respectively, with 6 bases between them. The CDR3 is made up of 13 amino acids. Germline-derived CDR1 and CDR2 are SGHKS and YYEKEE (reference sequence). The CDR3 DNA reads as TGTGCCAGCAGCTTGGGGGTAGAAGAGACCCAGTACTTC. Its translation is CASSLGVEETQYF. Full variable domain (missing parts from reference TRBV5-5 and TRBJ2-5): DAGVTQSPTHLIKTRGQQVTLRCSPISGHKSVSWYQQVLGQGPQFIFQYYEKEERGRGNFPDRFSARQFPNYSSELNVNALLLGDSALYLCASSLGVEETQYFGPGTRLLVL.

This chain connects TRBV13 to TRBJ2-7; D might be TRBD1 or TRBD2, each matching 5 bases. Per the germline V gene, CDR1 is PRHDT and CDR2 is FYEKMQ (reference sequence). There are 13 residues in the CDR3. Trimming left V 10 bases short and J 3 bases short, with 16 bases between. The CDR3 nucleotides are TGTGCCAACCCCACGGGACGGCGCTACGAGCAGTACTTC. Translation gives CANPTGRRYEQYF. The entire variable domain, with the rest obtained from reference TRBV13 and TRBJ2-7, is as follows: AAGVIQSPRHLIKEKRETATLKCYPIPRHDTVYWYQQGPGQDPQFLISFYEKMQSDKGSIPDRFSAQQFSDYHSELNMSSLELGDSALYFCANPTGRRYEQYFGPGTRLTVT.

This chain connects TRBV6-1 to TRBJ2-3; D might be TRBD2 (6 bases). Per the germline V gene, CDR1 is MNHNS and CDR2 is SASEGT. V dropped 7 bases and J dropped 4 bases, with 12 bases sitting between them. This CDR3 spans 13 amino acids. The CDR3 here is CASNGGIADTQYF. In DNA, the CDR3 is TGTGCCAGCAATGGCGGGATCGCAGATACGCAGTATTTT.

This clonotype was counted only a few times. The genes are TRBV5-6 and TRBJ2-3; 8 bases are a match to TRBD2. In germline, CDR1 is SGHDT, CDR2 YYEEEE. CDR3 size: 15 residues. Losses at the gene ends were 3 bases for V and 3 bases for J; bases not matched to a gene: 6. This CDR3 reads CASSSQTGGTDTQYF. CDR3 nucleotides: TGTGCCAGCAGCTCGCAAACGGGGGGGACAGATACGCAGTATTTT.

The sample holds many counts of this clonotype. The genes are TRBV29-1 and TRBJ1-2; D possibly corresponds to TRBD1 (6 bases). The ends were cut back, 4 bases at V and 0 bases at J, with 9 bases in the middle. The CDR3 is 13 residues long. In germline, CDR1 is SQVTM, CDR2 ANQGSEA. CDR3 DNA sequence: TGCAGCGTTGGGACAGCTGCTAACTATGGCTACACCTTC. Encoded protein: CSVGTAANYGYTF.

This clonotype was counted between two and nine times. V and J are TRBV5-1 and TRBJ1-1; TRBD1 aligns across 10 bases. There are 16 residues in the CDR3. The ends lost 5 bases at V and 1 base at J; junction bases unmatched: 8. Per the germline V gene, CDR1 is SGHRS and CDR2 is YFSETQ. CDR3: CASSPGQGFANTEAFF. CDR3 coding DNA: TGCGCCAGCAGTCCGGGACAGGGGTTCGCGAACACTGAAGCTTTCTTT.